These T cell receptor beta chains were read from a single sample in a study of PD-L1 blockade in urothelial cancer. Only in-frame clones appear in the TCRdb table, and some are missing; sequencing was by immunoSEQ multiplex PCR. The repertoire holds more than 60,000 clones, approximately 91% seen once, with 11% in the top ten. This sample comprised PBMCs, obtained around atezolizumab (anti-PD-L1) treatment. The receptors were sampled from a man in his fifties or sixties with urothelial cancer. CDR3s include the opening cysteine and the closing phenylalanine or tryptophan. A D gene is named only where the DNA matches it firmly. Size values are once, few and many counts, or a class for expanded clones, and some rows have none.

abundance	j_gene	d_gene	v_gene	CDR3nt	CDR3aa
NA	TRBJ2-7	NA	TRBV10-3	TGTGCCATCAGTGACTCCAGGGGCTACGAGCAGTACTTC	CAISDSRGYEQYF
NA	TRBJ2-2	TRBD2	TRBV7-3	TGTGCCAGCAGTCGAGTACTAGCGGGGTCCCCCCGGGGCCGGGAGCTGTTTTTT	CASSRVLAGSPRGRELFF
NA	TRBJ1-1	TRBD1	TRBV6-6	TGTGCCAGCAGGGCATCAGGGGGCCCCTCGAACACTGAAGCTTTCTTT	CASRASGGPSNTEAFF
NA	TRBJ2-1	TRBD1	TRBV5-1	TGCGCCAGCACGATGAGGGGGCAAGGTGAGCAGTTCTTC	CASTMRGQGEQFF
NA	TRBJ1-2	NA	TRBV12-2	TGTGCAAGTCGCTTAGCCGAGTTGATGACAGCCCGGGACTATGGCTACACCTTC	CASRLAELMTARDYGYTF
NA	TRBJ2-1	NA	TRBV7-9	TGTGCCAGCAGTATCCGGCAGGGGTACAATGAGCAGTTCTTC	CASSIRQGYNEQFF
NA	TRBJ1-1	TRBD1	TRBV10-3	TGTGCCATCAGTGATACCAGGGGGCTACCCAACACTGAAGCTTTCTTT	CAISDTRGLPNTEAFF
NA	TRBJ2-2	TRBD2	TRBV5-4	TGTGCCAGCAGCCCTGGACTAGCGGGGGGAACCGGGGAGCTGTTTTTT	CASSPGLAGGTGELFF
NA	TRBJ1-1	TRBD1	TRBV6-5	TGTGCCAGCAGGTTCCCGGGACAGGGGGGAGGAGCTTTCTTT	CASRFPGQGGGAFF
NA	TRBJ2-1	TRBD2	TRBV6-6	TGTGCCAGCAGCGGGAGGTCTCTACCCTACAATGAGCAGTTCTTC	CASSGRSLPYNEQFF
NA	TRBJ2-2	TRBD1	TRBV19	TGTGCCAGTAGCTTATTAGAGGGCTACAGGGGGCTTTGGTCCGGGGAGCTGTTTTTT	CASSLLEGYRGLWSGELFF
few	TRBJ2-5	NA	TRBV5-4	TGTGCCAGCAGCTCCGGGACAAAGCAAGAGACCCAGTACTTC	CASSSGTKQETQYF
NA	TRBJ2-3	TRBD2	TRBV15	TGTGCCACCAGCAGAGAATTGACTAGCGGGAGGGTTACGCAGTATTTT	CATSRELTSGRVTQYF
few	TRBJ1-5	NA	TRBV21-1	TGTGCCCGTCATAGCCAGGGGCAGAAGATGAATCAGCCCCAGCATTTT	CARHSQGQKMNQPQHF
NA	TRBJ1-5	NA	TRBV6-6	TGTGCCAGCAGTTTAGGAGGGTATAGCAATCAGCCCCAGCATTTT	CASSLGGYSNQPQHF
NA	TRBJ2-7	NA	TRBV29-1	TGCAGCGGAACCGGGACAAAATCCTACGAGCAGTACTTC	CSGTGTKSYEQYF
NA	TRBJ2-5	NA	TRBV11-2	TGTGCCAGCAGCTTTCTGGGGGCTGAGACCCAGTACTTC	CASSFLGAETQYF
NA	TRBJ2-5	TRBD1	TRBV28	TGTGCCAGCAGTTTACCTCGGGGACGACAGGGGCGAGAGACCCAGTACTTC	CASSLPRGRQGRETQYF
NA	TRBJ2-4	NA	TRBV4-3	TGCGCCAGCAGCCCCTCTCCTACCTCAAACATTCAGTACTTC	CASSPSPTSNIQYF
few	TRBJ1-1	TRBD1	TRBV29-1	TGCAGCACGGGACAGCGGACAATAGGTAACACTGAAGCTTTCTTT	CSTGQRTIGNTEAFF
NA	TRBJ2-2	NA	TRBV12-5	TGTGCTAGTGGTTTCGCACAAGGGGCCTACACCGGGGAGCTGTTTTTT	CASGFAQGAYTGELFF
NA	TRBJ2-3	NA	TRBV4-2	TGTGCCAGCAGCCAAGATCTGGGGCATCACGTAGGCACAGATACGCAGTATTTT	CASSQDLGHHVGTDTQYF
NA	TRBJ2-7	NA	TRBV21-1	TGTGCCAGCAGCAAAGTTAGGTACCAGGACAGGGCTCTCTACGAGCAGTACTTC	CASSKVRYQDRALYEQYF
large	TRBJ2-1	TRBD2	TRBV25-1	TGTGCCAGCAGTGACGCCGGGACTAGCGGCAATGAGCAGTTCTTC	CASSDAGTSGNEQFF
NA	TRBJ1-2	TRBD1	TRBV7-9	TGTGCCAGCAGCATCGGGACAGGGGTCTTGGACGGCTACACCTTC	CASSIGTGVLDGYTF
NA	TRBJ2-7	TRBD1	TRBV7-2	TGTGCCAGCAGCCACCGGGACAGGGGGCGCAACGAGCAGTACTTC	CASSHRDRGRNEQYF
few	TRBJ1-6	TRBD1	TRBV6-5	TGTGCCAGCAGCCTGTCGGGACAGGGTAGTTCACCCCTCCACTTT	CASSLSGQGSSPLHF
NA	TRBJ2-1	TRBD2	TRBV29-1	TGCAGCGTGCTAGGGGTAGCGGGAGTCTACAATGAGCAGTTCTTC	CSVLGVAGVYNEQFF
NA	TRBJ2-7	TRBD2	TRBV7-6	TGTGCCAGCAGCGCCGGGACTAGCCCCTACGAGCAGTACTTC	CASSAGTSPYEQYF
NA	TRBJ2-1	TRBD2	TRBV9	TGTGCCAGCAGCGTAGAGCCCCTCGGGGGGAGGGCCAATGAGCAGTTCTTC	CASSVEPLGGRANEQFF
once	TRBJ1-5	NA	TRBV29-1	TGCAGCGTTGAGGAATATAGTAGCAAGAATCAGCCCCAGCATTTT	CSVEEYSSKNQPQHF
NA	TRBJ1-1	NA	TRBV5-1	TGCGCCAGCAGGTGGCGGGGGGCTCAGAACACTGAAGCTTTCTTT	CASRWRGAQNTEAFF